This is a list of T cell receptor beta chains from one sample in a study of sequential checkpoint blockade in melanoma. TCRdb's table, derived via immunoSEQ multiplex PCR, lists solely in-frame clones and lacks some. Counted here are about 20,000 clones, around 82% occurring once; the ten biggest clones make up under 65%. The material was CD8+ T cells sorted from blood (inferred from file names), obtained from a patient given nivolumab and ipilimumab in sequence. These receptors were taken from a human donor with melanoma. Each CDR3 is given with its conserved first and last residue. The D gene is left open where the match is weak. Where a row states a size, it is once, few, many or the class of an expanded clone; other rows omit it.

size | J | D | V | DNA | CDR3
few | TRBJ1-6 | TRBD1 | TRBV10-3 | TGTGCCATTTCGGACAGGGACCGTAATTCACCCCTCCACTTT | CAISDRDRNSPLHF
NA | TRBJ1-1 | NA | TRBV5-1 | TGCGCCAGCAGCTTGCAGGGAAACACTGAAGCTTTCTTT | CASSLQGNTEAFF
once | TRBJ1-1 | NA | TRBV5-4 | TGTGCCAGCAGCTTAACAGGGAACACTGAAGCTTTCTTT | CASSLTGNTEAFF
NA | TRBJ2-4 | TRBD2 | TRBV5-6 | TGTGCCAGCAGCTTGGAGGGCCGCAGCGGGGACATTCAGTACTTC | CASSLEGRSGDIQYF
NA | TRBJ2-5 | TRBD1 | TRBV6-5 | TGTGCCAGCAGTTTCGGGACAGGGGGGGAGACCCAGTACTTC | CASSFGTGGETQYF
NA | TRBJ2-7 | NA | TRBV9 | TGTGCCAGCAGCGTAGGCTCCCTCCCGGGGGAGCAGTACTTC | CASSVGSLPGEQYF
NA | TRBJ2-7 | NA | TRBV5-4 | TGTGCCAGCAGCTTGGGACAGTTCCACGAGCAGTACTTC | CASSLGQFHEQYF
once | TRBJ2-5 | NA | TRBV7-9 | TGTGCCAGCAGCTTCCCGGGGGGCTCTCAAGAGACCCAGTACTTC | CASSFPGGSQETQYF
NA | TRBJ2-7 | TRBD1 | TRBV5-1 | TGCGCCAGCAGCCAGACAGGGGCTTTACGTGAGCAGTACTTC | CASSQTGALREQYF
NA | TRBJ2-1 | TRBD2 | TRBV13 | TGTGCCAGCAGCTCTAGCGGGATATACAATGAGCAGTTCTTC | CASSSSGIYNEQFF
few | TRBJ1-4 | NA | TRBV9 | TGTGCCAGCAGCGTAGAGGTTGACAGGCTTAATGAAAAACTGTTTTTT | CASSVEVDRLNEKLFF
NA | TRBJ2-1 | TRBD2 | TRBV4-3 | TGCGCCAGCAGCCAAGATTCGGGGGGGTTCTACAATGAGCAGTTCTTC | CASSQDSGGFYNEQFF
NA | TRBJ2-1 | TRBD1 | TRBV28 | TGTGCCAGCCCTCCGGACAGGGCAACCTACAATGAGCAGTTCTTC | CASPPDRATYNEQFF
NA | TRBJ1-4 | NA | TRBV7-9 | TGTGCCAGCAGCCCCGCGACAGCTTCTAATGAAAAACTGTTTTTT | CASSPATASNEKLFF
NA | TRBJ2-6 | NA | TRBV21-1 | TGTGCCAGCAGCAAAGTGGGAGAAATCTCTGGGGCCAACGTCCTGACTTTC | CASSKVGEISGANVLTF
few | TRBJ1-2 | TRBD1 | TRBV28 | TGTGCCAGCAGTTCCGACAGGGTGAACAACTATGGCTACACCTTC | CASSSDRVNNYGYTF
few | TRBJ2-7 | NA | TRBV19 | TGTGCCAGTAGTCCAGCAACAGGTTACGAGCAGTACTTC | CASSPATGYEQYF
once | TRBJ1-1 | NA | TRBV7-7 | TGTGCTAGCAGCCCCATTGAGTCTTACACTGAAGCTTTCTTT | CASSPIESYTEAFF
once | TRBJ2-7 | NA | TRBV29-1 | TGCAGCGTTGAAATATCCTCAGAGGCCTACGAGCAGTACTTC | CSVEISSEAYEQYF
few | TRBJ2-7 | TRBD2 | TRBV7-9 | TGTGCCAGCAGCAAGGGAGGGGAGCAGTACTTC | CASSKGGEQYF
NA | TRBJ1-6 | NA | TRBV5-5 | TGTGCCAGCAGCTCTGGACTCGACGTTTATAATTCACCCCTCCACTTT | CASSSGLDVYNSPLHF
NA | TRBJ1-4 | TRBD1 | TRBV4-2 | TGTGCCAGCAGCCAAGGGAAGGGACAGGGTAGTGAAAAACTGTTTTTT | CASSQGKGQGSEKLFF
NA | TRBJ2-7 | NA | TRBV21-1 | TGTGCCAGCAGCAGACGCCGCTCCAGACACAACTACGAGCAGTACTTC | CASSRRRSRHNYEQYF
few | TRBJ2-7 | TRBD2 | TRBV9 | TGTGCCAGCAGCGTAAGCGGGGGGGGCGAGCAGTACTTC | CASSVSGGGEQYF
NA | TRBJ2-7 | TRBD1 | TRBV10-3 | TGTGCCATCAGTGAGACAGGGGTGGCCTACGAGCAGTACTTC | CAISETGVAYEQYF
NA | TRBJ2-1 | TRBD2 | TRBV27 | TGTGCCAGCAGTTTAAGCGGGGGGCACAATGAGCAGTTCTTC | CASSLSGGHNEQFF
NA | TRBJ2-7 | NA | TRBV19 | TGTGCCAGTAGTATTGGCAGGACCTACGAGCAGTACTTC | CASSIGRTYEQYF
NA | TRBJ2-7 | TRBD1 | TRBV6-5 | TGTGCCAGCAGTTATTTGGGACAGCGAAGCTCCTACGAGCAGTACTTC | CASSYLGQRSSYEQYF
NA | TRBJ2-2 | NA | TRBV7-6 | TGTGCCAGCAGCTCAACGGCAGGGGTACCTGCGAACACCGGGGAGCTGTTTTTT | CASSSTAGVPANTGELFF
medium-sized | TRBJ2-1 | TRBD2 | TRBV12-5 | TGTGCTAGTGCTGGGACTAGCGGGGGGGCCAACGATGAGCAGTTCTTC | CASAGTSGGANDEQFF
NA | TRBJ2-1 | TRBD2 | TRBV5-8 | TGTGCCAGCAGCCTCAGCGGGCTAGCGGGGGGGCTCTACAATGAGCAGTTCTTC | CASSLSGLAGGLYNEQFF
NA | TRBJ1-5 | NA | TRBV4-3 | TGCGCCAGCAGCCAAGGAGCGGCGGACGACCAGCCCCAGCATTTT | CASSQGAADDQPQHF
NA | TRBJ1-1 | NA | TRBV11-1 | TGTGCCAGCAGCTTAGCTTCGGCAGGGCTAAACACTGAAGCTTTCTTT | CASSLASAGLNTEAFF
NA | TRBJ2-2 | TRBD1 | TRBV16 | TGTGCCAGCAGCCAGGGGGGACAGGACACCGGGGAGCCGTTTTTT | CASSQGGQDTGEPFF
NA | TRBJ2-1 | NA | TRBV7-7 | TGTGCTAGCAGCGAAACAGCGGCAACCTACAATGAGCAGTTCTTC | CASSETAATYNEQFF
NA | TRBJ2-3 | TRBD2 | TRBV27 | TGTGCCAGCAGTTTGTTGCGGGGGACGACAGATACGCAGTATTTT | CASSLLRGTTDTQYF
NA | TRBJ2-5 | TRBD1 | TRBV13 | TGTGCCAGCAGCTCTGGACAGGGACAAGAGACCCAGTACTTC | CASSSGQGQETQYF
NA | TRBJ1-2 | NA | TRBV19 | TGTGCCAGTAGTATAGGGGTAGACTCCTCCTATGGCTACACCTTC | CASSIGVDSSYGYTF
NA | TRBJ2-2 | NA | TRBV2 | TGTGCCAGCAGTCGGGACGGAGGGTTGGCCGGGGAGCTGTTTTTT | CASSRDGGLAGELFF
NA | TRBJ1-5 | NA | TRBV28 | TGTGCCAGCAGTTTGGGGGGTCCTACGCCCCAGCATTTT | CASSLGGPTPQHF
NA | TRBJ2-1 | NA | TRBV9 | TGTGCCAGCAGCGGACCGGGGACAATGGGCAATGAGCAGTTCTTC | CASSGPGTMGNEQFF
NA | TRBJ2-1 | NA | TRBV5-8 | TGTGCCAGCGGGGTAGCAGGGTTCAATGAGCAGTTCTTC | CASGVAGFNEQFF
NA | TRBJ2-7 | TRBD1 | TRBV7-6 | TGTGCCAGCAGCCCGGGACAGGGTAAAAGCTACGAGCAGTACTTC | CASSPGQGKSYEQYF
once | TRBJ2-3 | TRBD1 | TRBV4-1 | TGCGCCAGCAGCCAAGGGGACAGGGTGAGGACAGATACGCAGTATTTT | CASSQGDRVRTDTQYF
NA | TRBJ1-1 | TRBD1 | TRBV7-6 | TGTGCCAGCAGCTTAGCAGCGGGGACAGGTCATTTGAACACTGAAGCTTTCTTT | CASSLAAGTGHLNTEAFF
NA | TRBJ2-5 | TRBD1 | TRBV4-1 | TGCGCCAGCAGCGGAGCCGGGACAGTCGTCCAAGAGACCCAGTACTTC | CASSGAGTVVQETQYF
few | TRBJ2-5 | NA | TRBV10-1 | TGCGCCAGCCTCGGGGAGAAGAACCGGGTTGTACAAGAGACCCAGTACTTC | CASLGEKNRVVQETQYF
few | TRBJ2-5 | NA | TRBV6-5 | TGTGCCAGCAGTGAACCGAAGGGGTGGGAGACCCAGTACTTC | CASSEPKGWETQYF
NA | TRBJ2-4 | NA | TRBV4-1 | TGCGCCAGCAGCCAAGATCCGGGTAGTACGAACATTCAGTACTTC | CASSQDPGSTNIQYF
NA | TRBJ2-2 | TRBD2 | TRBV27 | TGTGCCAGCAGTCCGTTAGCGGGTACGAACACCGGGGAGCTGTTTTTT | CASSPLAGTNTGELFF
NA | TRBJ2-1 | NA | TRBV12-5 | TGTGCTAGTGGTTTGGGGGCCGGTGAGCAGTTCTTC | CASGLGAGEQFF
NA | TRBJ2-7 | NA | TRBV2 | TGTGCCAGCAGTGAAGTCGCCAGAGGCTACGAGCAGTACTTC | CASSEVARGYEQYF
NA | TRBJ2-4 | TRBD1 | TRBV9 | TGTGCCAGCAGCGTAGGGCAGGGGGAAGCCAAAAACATTCAGTACTTC | CASSVGQGEAKNIQYF